This T cell receptor (beta chain) was identified in a study of shared clonotypes between healthy human individuals. It was across several immunoSEQ plates that each subset's genomic DNA was evenly split. Clones were sequenced by immunoSEQ multiplex PCR, and TCRdb holds only the in-frame ones, with some missing. The data contain about 600,000 clones, more than 95% of them singletons. Points from the study as a whole: What rarefaction showed was incomplete sorted-subset sequencing despite large depth. About 5% of naive CD4 clonotypes were shared across four donors.

The length of the CDR3 is 15 residues. V lost 3 bases and J lost 1; bases outside the gene matches: 2. Germline-derived CDR1 and CDR2 are SGDLS and YYNGEE. CD45RO-negative, CCR7-selected cells formed the naive CD8 fraction, which excluded terminally differentiated effector memory CD45RA+ cells. Turning to this clone: The antigen remains unidentified.

This chain links TRBV9 with TRBJ1-5; 9 bases are a match to TRBD1. Sequencing was carried out using naive CD8+ T cells sorted from blood. This clonotype originated in a man aged 25 to 40 in good health. The CDR3 here is CASSGQGGSNQPQHF. The CDR3 bases are TGTGCCAGCAGCGGACAGGGGGGAAGCAATCAGCCCCAGCATTTT.